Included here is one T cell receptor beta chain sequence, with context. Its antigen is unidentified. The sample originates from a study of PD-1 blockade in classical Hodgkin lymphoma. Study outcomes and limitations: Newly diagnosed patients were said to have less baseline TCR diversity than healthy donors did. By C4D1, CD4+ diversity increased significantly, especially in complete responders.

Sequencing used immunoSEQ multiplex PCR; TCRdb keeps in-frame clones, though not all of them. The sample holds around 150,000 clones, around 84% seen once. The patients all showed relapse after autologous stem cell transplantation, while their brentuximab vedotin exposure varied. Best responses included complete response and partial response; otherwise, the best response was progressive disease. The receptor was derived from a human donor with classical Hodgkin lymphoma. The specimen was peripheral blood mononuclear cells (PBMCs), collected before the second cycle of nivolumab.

CDR3 sequence reads: CASSYSGQGNQPQHF. CDR3 bases: TGTGCCAGCAGTTACTCCGGACAGGGTAATCAGCCCCAGCATTTT. The chain couples TRBV6-5 to TRBJ1-5, with 8 bases matching TRBD1. CDR1 and CDR2 from the germline V gene are MNHEY and SVGAGI. V dropped 0 bases and J dropped 4; count of bases not matched to a gene: 2. This CDR3 is built from 15 residues.